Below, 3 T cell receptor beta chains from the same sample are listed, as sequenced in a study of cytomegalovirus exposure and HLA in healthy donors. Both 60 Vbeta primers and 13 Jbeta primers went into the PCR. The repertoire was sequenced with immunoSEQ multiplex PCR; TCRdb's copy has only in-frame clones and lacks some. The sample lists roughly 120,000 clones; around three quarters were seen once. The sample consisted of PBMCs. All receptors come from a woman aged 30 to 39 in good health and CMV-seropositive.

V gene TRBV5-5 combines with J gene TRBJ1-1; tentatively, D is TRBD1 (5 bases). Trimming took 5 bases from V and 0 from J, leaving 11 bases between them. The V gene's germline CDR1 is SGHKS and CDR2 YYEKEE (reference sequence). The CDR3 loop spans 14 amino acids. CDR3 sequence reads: CASSWTSLNTEAFF. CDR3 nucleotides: TGTGCCAGCAGTTGGACATCCTTGAACACTGAAGCTTTCTTT. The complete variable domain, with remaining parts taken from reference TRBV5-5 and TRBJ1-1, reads DAGVTQSPTHLIKTRGQQVTLRCSPISGHKSVSWYQQVLGQGPQFIFQYYEKEERGRGNFPDRFSARQFPNYSSELNVNALLLGDSALYLCASSWTSLNTEAFFGQGTRLTVV.

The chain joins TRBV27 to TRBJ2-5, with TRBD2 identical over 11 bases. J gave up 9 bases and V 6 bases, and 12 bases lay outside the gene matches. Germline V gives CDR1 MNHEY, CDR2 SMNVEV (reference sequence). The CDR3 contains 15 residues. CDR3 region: CASSRNLAGGEAQYF. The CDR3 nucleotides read TGTGCCAGCAGCCGTAATTTAGCGGGGGGGGAGGCCCAGTACTTC.

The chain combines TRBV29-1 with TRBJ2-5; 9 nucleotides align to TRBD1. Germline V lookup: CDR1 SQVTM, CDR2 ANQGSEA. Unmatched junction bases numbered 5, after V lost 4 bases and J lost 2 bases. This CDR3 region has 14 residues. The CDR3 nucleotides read TGCAGCGTTGTGGACAGGGGATGGCAAGAGACCCAGTACTTC. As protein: CSVVDRGWQETQYF.